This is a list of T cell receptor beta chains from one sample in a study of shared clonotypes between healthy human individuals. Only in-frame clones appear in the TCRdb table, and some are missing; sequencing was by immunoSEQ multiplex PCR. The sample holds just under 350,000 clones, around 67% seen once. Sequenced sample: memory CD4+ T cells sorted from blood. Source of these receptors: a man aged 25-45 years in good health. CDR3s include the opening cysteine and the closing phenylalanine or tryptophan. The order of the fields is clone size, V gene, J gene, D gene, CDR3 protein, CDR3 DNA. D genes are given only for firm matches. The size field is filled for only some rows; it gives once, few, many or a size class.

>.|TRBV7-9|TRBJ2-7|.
CASSLSRDAYEQYF
TGTGCCAGCAGCTTATCCCGGGATGCCTACGAGCAGTACTTC
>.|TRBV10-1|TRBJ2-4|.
CASSSKNIQYF
TGCGCCAGCAGTTCCAAAAACATTCAGTACTTC
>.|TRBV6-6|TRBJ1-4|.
CASSYGEKLFF
TGTGCCAGCAGTTACGGTGAAAAACTGTTTTTT
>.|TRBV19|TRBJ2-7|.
CASSVSRTYEQYF
TGTGCCAGTAGTGTCTCGAGAACCTACGAGCAGTACTTC
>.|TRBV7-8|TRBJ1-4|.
CASSMSLATNEKLFF
TGTGCCAGCAGCATGTCACTTGCAACTAATGAAAAACTGTTTTTT
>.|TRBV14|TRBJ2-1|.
CASSRGPTAYNEQFF
TGTGCCAGCAGCCGGGGGCCCACAGCTTACAATGAGCAGTTCTTC
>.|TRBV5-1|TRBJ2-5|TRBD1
CASSLARGLTETQYF
TGCGCCAGCAGCTTAGCCAGGGGGCTTACAGAGACCCAGTACTTC
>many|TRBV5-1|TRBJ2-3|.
CASSFQGGTRDTQYF
TGCGCCAGCAGCTTCCAGGGTGGGACTCGGGATACGCAGTATTTT
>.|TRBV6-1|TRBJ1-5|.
CASSVNPEQPQHF
TGTGCCAGCAGTGTAAATCCCGAGCAGCCCCAGCATTTT
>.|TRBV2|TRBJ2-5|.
CASSGDFQETQYF
TGTGCCAGCAGTGGGGACTTTCAAGAGACCCAGTACTTC
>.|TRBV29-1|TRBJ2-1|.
CSTRDNEQFF
TGCAGCACACGGGACAATGAGCAGTTCTTC
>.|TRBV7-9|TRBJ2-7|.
CASSFQGLETYEQYF
TGTGCCAGCAGCTTCCAGGGCCTTGAAACCTACGAGCAGTACTTC
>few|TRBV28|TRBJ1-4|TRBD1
CASSRGRKEKLFF
TGTGCCAGCAGTAGGGGGCGGAAAGAAAAACTGTTTTTT
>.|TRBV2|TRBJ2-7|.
CASSVPGREQYF
TGTGCCAGCAGTGTGCCTGGAAGGGAGCAGTACTTC
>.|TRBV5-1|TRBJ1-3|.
CASSRAGTGAASGNTIYF
TGCGCCAGCAGCCGGGCCGGTACGGGGGCAGCCTCTGGAAACACCATATATTTT
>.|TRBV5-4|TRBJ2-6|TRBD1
CASSQAGQASSGANVLTF
TGTGCCAGCAGCCAAGCAGGACAGGCCAGTTCTGGGGCCAACGTCCTGACTTTC
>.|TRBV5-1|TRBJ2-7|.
CASSPEGWKQYF
TGCGCCAGCAGCCCCGAAGGGTGGAAGCAGTACTTC
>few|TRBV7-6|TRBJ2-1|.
CASSLSLTVYNEQFF
TGTGCCAGCAGCTTAAGCCTGACAGTTTACAATGAGCAGTTCTTC
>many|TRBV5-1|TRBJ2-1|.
CASSLASTTNNEQFF
TGCGCCAGCAGCTTGGCTTCTACAACTAACAATGAGCAGTTCTTC
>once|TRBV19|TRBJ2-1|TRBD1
CASRGRGTGYNEQFF
TGTGCCAGTAGGGGCAGGGGGACAGGGTACAATGAGCAGTTCTTC
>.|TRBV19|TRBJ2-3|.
CASSISGSTDTQYF
TGTGCCAGTAGTATTTCAGGGTCTACAGATACGCAGTATTTT
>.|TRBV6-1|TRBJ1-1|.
CASSAITVITEAFF
TGTGCCAGCAGCGCAATAACAGTGATCACTGAAGCTTTCTTT
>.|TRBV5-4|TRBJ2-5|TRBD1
CASSLDRGERETQYF
TGTGCCAGCAGCTTGGACAGGGGAGAGAGAGAGACCCAGTACTTC
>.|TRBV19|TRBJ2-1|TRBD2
CASSTFGTSGRAGEQFF
TGTGCCAGTAGTACCTTCGGGACTAGCGGGAGGGCAGGTGAGCAGTTCTTC
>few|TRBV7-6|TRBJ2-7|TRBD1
CASGPAHRPDRGHYEQYF
TGTGCCAGCGGTCCTGCCCACCGACCGGACAGGGGGCATTACGAGCAGTACTTC
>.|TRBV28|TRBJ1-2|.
CASSQRNYGYTF
TGTGCCAGCTCACAGCGAAACTATGGCTACACCTTC
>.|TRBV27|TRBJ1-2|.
CASSSARKGYGYTF
TGTGCCAGCAGTTCGGCCAGAAAGGGCTATGGCTACACCTTC
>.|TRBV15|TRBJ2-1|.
CATSRDGREPLGEQFF
TGTGCCACCAGCAGAGATGGACGGGAGCCCCTGGGAGAGCAGTTCTTC
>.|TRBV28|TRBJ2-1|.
CATLGTLQNNEQFF
TGTGCCACCTTAGGGACTCTACAGAACAATGAGCAGTTCTTC
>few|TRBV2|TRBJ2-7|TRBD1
CASSGQRTGGGLSRSYEQYF
TGTGCCAGCAGTGGCCAAAGGACAGGTGGTGGTTTGAGTCGGTCCTACGAGCAGTACTTC
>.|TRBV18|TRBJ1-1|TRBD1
CASSQQWGTGIETEAFF
TGTGCCAGCTCACAACAGTGGGGGACAGGGATAGAAACTGAAGCTTTCTTT
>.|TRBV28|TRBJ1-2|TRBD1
CASSLRRQGADGYTF
TGTGCCAGCAGTTTAAGACGGCAGGGGGCGGATGGCTACACCTTC
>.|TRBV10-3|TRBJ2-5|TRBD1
CAISPADRVGETQYF
TGTGCCATCAGCCCCGCAGACAGGGTGGGAGAGACCCAGTACTTC
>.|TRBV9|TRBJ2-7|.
CASSPGTGLSYEQYF
TGTGCCAGCAGCCCCGGAACAGGATTATCCTACGAGCAGTACTTC
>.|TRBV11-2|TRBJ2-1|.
CASRYTTGGNNEQFF
TGTGCCAGCAGGTACACGACGGGTGGGAACAATGAGCAGTTCTTC
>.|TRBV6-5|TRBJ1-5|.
CASSFGGSQHF
TGTGCCAGCAGTTTCGGGGGGTCCCAGCATTTT
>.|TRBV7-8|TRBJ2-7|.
CASSLSGYEQYF
TGTGCCAGCAGCTTATCTGGTTACGAGCAGTACTTC
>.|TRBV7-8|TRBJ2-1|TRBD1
CASSLVPGQDYNEQFF
TGTGCCAGCAGCTTAGTTCCGGGACAGGACTACAATGAGCAGTTCTTC
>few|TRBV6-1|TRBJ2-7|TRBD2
CASSEARAGVYEQYF
TGTGCCAGCAGTGAAGCGCGAGCGGGAGTGTACGAGCAGTACTTC
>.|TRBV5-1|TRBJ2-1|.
CASSLDPRSGNEQFF
TGCGCCAGCAGCTTGGATCCTAGGAGTGGCAATGAGCAGTTCTTC
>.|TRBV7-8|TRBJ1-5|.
CASSPGGRDSSNQPQHF
TGTGCCAGCAGCCCCGGAGGACGGGATTCGAGCAATCAGCCCCAGCATTTT
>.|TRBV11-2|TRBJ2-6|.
CASSPMGLAGANVLTF
TGTGCCAGCAGCCCCATGGGTCTCGCTGGGGCCAACGTCCTGACTTTC
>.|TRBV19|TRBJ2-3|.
CASSSRNTDTQYF
TGTGCCAGTAGTAGTAGAAACACAGATACGCAGTATTTT
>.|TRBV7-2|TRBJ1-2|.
CASSLEPRPHGYTF
TGTGCCAGCAGCTTAGAACCTCGACCACATGGCTACACCTTC
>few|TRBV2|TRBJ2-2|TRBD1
CASIGQGVTGELFF
TGTGCCAGCATTGGACAGGGGGTGACCGGGGAGCTGTTTTTT
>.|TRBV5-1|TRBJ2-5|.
CASSFQQETQYF
TGCGCCAGCAGCTTCCAGCAAGAGACCCAGTACTTC
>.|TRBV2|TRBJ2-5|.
CASSRDNQETQYF
TGTGCCAGCAGTAGGGATAACCAAGAGACCCAGTACTTC
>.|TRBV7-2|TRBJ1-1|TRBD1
CASTLQGSSYTEAFF
TGTGCCAGCACCCTACAGGGGAGCTCGTACACTGAAGCTTTCTTT